Sequencing of this TCR beta chain was carried out in a study of T cells in Graves' hyperthyroidism and ophthalmopathy. Researchers amplified the TCR beta CDR3 regions from RNA transcripts. TCR CDR3 regions were first amplified by RT-PCR with HTBI primers. A single record per CDR3 protein comes from TCRdb applying MiXCR to the multiplex PCR reads. The sample has about 640,000 distinct CDR3 sequences; roughly 14% are singletons. This clonotype was seen ten or more times. The target antigen is unknown. Per the germline V gene, CDR1 is MDHEN and CDR2 is SYDVKM. The V gene lost 8 bases and the J gene lost 2 bases, with 12 bases spanning the gap. The CDR3 is 13 amino acids. Study outcomes and limitations: Separation of ophthalmopathy from stable hyperthyroidism was achieved by a 13 V-J model. Ophthalmopathy, as predicted by the model, came a median approximately 5.9 months after the prediction.

This chain joins TRBV28 and TRBJ1-1; no firm D call. The sample was blood. This sequence originates from a woman between 50 and 59 years old with Graves' ophthalmopathy. The CDR3 DNA sequence: TGTGCCAGCTGTGTACCAGGCAACACTGAAGCTTTCTTT. It encodes CASCVPGNTEAFF.